The rows below give T cell receptor beta chains drawn from one sample of a study of beta chain features in type 1 diabetes. The method was immunoSEQ multiplex PCR; TCRdb's version includes in-frame clones alone and lacks a portion of them. The data hold some 19,000 clones, with 45% to 50% observed a single time. What was sequenced was stem cell memory CD4+ T cells from blood. All receptors derive from a man between 18 and 29 years old in good health. CDR3s include the opening cysteine and the closing phenylalanine or tryptophan. D genes are given only for firm matches. Only part of the rows carry a size: once, few, many, or a class if the clone is expanded.

v_gene	d_gene	abundance	j_gene	CDR3nt	CDR3aa
TRBV9	.	few	TRBJ2-4	TGTGCCAGCAGCACCCGGTTACAGGGAAGTGGAGACATTCAGTACTTC	CASSTRLQGSGDIQYF
TRBV30	TRBD1	.	TRBJ2-1	TGTGCCTGGAGTGTACGGACAGGGAAGAACAATGAGCAGTTCTTC	CAWSVRTGKNNEQFF
TRBV19	.	.	TRBJ1-2	TGTGCCAGTAGAAATCAGGGAAACTATGGCTACACCTTC	CASRNQGNYGYTF
TRBV7-9	TRBD2	few	TRBJ2-3	TGTGCCAGCAGCTCGCGACTAGCGAGCACAGATACGCAGTATTTT	CASSSRLASTDTQYF
TRBV4-3	TRBD1	.	TRBJ1-4	TGCGCCAGCAGCCAAGATCGGGGACAGGGCGTCGAAAAACTGTTTTTT	CASSQDRGQGVEKLFF
TRBV6-5	TRBD2	few	TRBJ2-1	TGTGCCAGCAGTTACCTCTCGGGAGGTTCATACAATGAGCAGTTCTTC	CASSYLSGGSYNEQFF
TRBV9	.	.	TRBJ2-5	TGTGCCAGCAGCGTAGGCACAGGGAAGGAGACCCAGTACTTC	CASSVGTGKETQYF
TRBV7-2	TRBD2	.	TRBJ2-7	TGTGCCAGCAGCTTAGTTAGCGGGAGGAGCTCCTACGAGCAGTACTTC	CASSLVSGRSSYEQYF
TRBV5-5	.	.	TRBJ1-5	TGTGCCAGCAGCTTTCTCGGGGAGGCTCAGCCCCAGCATTTT	CASSFLGEAQPQHF
TRBV5-5	TRBD1	.	TRBJ2-7	TGTGCCAGCAGCCGCGGGGACAGGGCCTATGACGAGCAGTACTTC	CASSRGDRAYDEQYF
TRBV9	TRBD2	few	TRBJ2-1	TGTGCCAGCAGCGTGGGGCGGGGGGGCTACAATGAGCAGTTCTTC	CASSVGRGGYNEQFF
TRBV5-1	.	.	TRBJ2-3	TGCGCCAGCAGCTTGGAGTACAGGGCGGGCACAGATACGCAGTATTTT	CASSLEYRAGTDTQYF
TRBV6-5	.	.	TRBJ1-1	TGTGCCAGCAGTGGGCTTCGGAGGGATGAAGCTTTCTTT	CASSGLRRDEAFF
TRBV11-2	.	.	TRBJ1-1	TGTGCCAGCAGCTTAGATAGATCGAACACTGAAGCTTTCTTT	CASSLDRSNTEAFF
TRBV10-3	TRBD1	once	TRBJ2-3	TGTGCCATCACCCAGACAGGGTTAGAGGATACGCAGTATTTT	CAITQTGLEDTQYF
TRBV7-2	.	few	TRBJ2-2	TGTGCCAGCAGCTCGTACTCCGGGGGACAGCCCGCGTACACCGGGGAGCTGTTTTTT	CASSSYSGGQPAYTGELFF
TRBV6-5	TRBD1	.	TRBJ2-7	TGTGCCAGCAGTTACCTTGGACAGGGGAACTACGAGCAGTACTTC	CASSYLGQGNYEQYF
TRBV30	.	.	TRBJ2-2	TGTGCCTGGACCCAGGCTAGCCCCACCGGGGAGCTGTTTTTT	CAWTQASPTGELFF
TRBV28	.	.	TRBJ2-7	TGTGCCAGCAATGGTGACTTTTCCTACGAGCAGTACTTC	CASNGDFSYEQYF
TRBV15	.	.	TRBJ1-1	TGTGCCACCAGCAGAGATGGGGCGAGTACTGAAGCTTTCTTT	CATSRDGASTEAFF
TRBV6-6	TRBD1	.	TRBJ1-1	TGTGCCAGCAGTTACTTGACAGGGGGCGGTTTCTTT	CASSYLTGGGFF
TRBV6-1	TRBD2	.	TRBJ2-1	TGTGCCAGCGTGGGAGGGCCCTCCTACAATGAGCAGTTCTTC	CASVGGPSYNEQFF
TRBV27	TRBD2	few	TRBJ2-1	TGTGCCAGCAGCGGACTAGCGGGAATCAATGAGCAGTTCTTC	CASSGLAGINEQFF
TRBV5-1	TRBD1	.	TRBJ2-7	TGCGCCAGCAGCTTTGACAGGGGTCTCTCCTACGAGCAGTACTTC	CASSFDRGLSYEQYF
TRBV15	TRBD1	.	TRBJ1-2	TGTGCCACCAGCAGAGATCCGGGCGGGACAGGGCTGTATGGCTACACCTTC	CATSRDPGGTGLYGYTF
TRBV7-2	TRBD2	.	TRBJ2-1	TGTGCCAGCGGACCTCGGGCGGGAGGGCCCTACAATGAGCAGTTCTTC	CASGPRAGGPYNEQFF
TRBV7-8	TRBD1	.	TRBJ1-6	TGTGCCAGCACCGGGACAGCAAACTCCTATAATTCACCCCTCCACTTT	CASTGTANSYNSPLHF
TRBV11-2	TRBD2	few	TRBJ2-1	TGTGCCAGCAGCTCCCCGGGACTAGCGGGGCTCAATGAGCAGTTCTTC	CASSSPGLAGLNEQFF
TRBV5-1	TRBD1	few	TRBJ2-3	TGCGCCAGCAGCGAACAGGGGGATACGCAGTATTTT	CASSEQGDTQYF
TRBV28	TRBD1	.	TRBJ2-7	TGTGCCAGCACCGATAAGGGACAGGGATCCTACGAGCAGTACTTC	CASTDKGQGSYEQYF
TRBV29-1	TRBD1	.	TRBJ2-7	TGCAGCGGCCGGCCCAGGGGGTCCTACGAGCAGTACTTC	CSGRPRGSYEQYF
TRBV6-6	.	.	TRBJ2-5	TGTGCCAGCAGCCAGTACCAAGAGACCCAGTACTTC	CASSQYQETQYF